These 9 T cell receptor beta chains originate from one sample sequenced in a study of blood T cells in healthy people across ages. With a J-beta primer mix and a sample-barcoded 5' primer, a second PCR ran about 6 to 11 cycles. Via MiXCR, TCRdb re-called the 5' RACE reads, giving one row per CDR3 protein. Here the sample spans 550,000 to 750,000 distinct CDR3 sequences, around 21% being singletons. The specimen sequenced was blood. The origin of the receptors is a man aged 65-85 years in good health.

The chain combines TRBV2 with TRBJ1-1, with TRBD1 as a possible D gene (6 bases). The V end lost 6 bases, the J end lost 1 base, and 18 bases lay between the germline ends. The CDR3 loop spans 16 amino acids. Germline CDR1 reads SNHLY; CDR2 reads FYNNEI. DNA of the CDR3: TGTGCCAGCAGCGGGGGGGGCGGGATTAAGAACACTGAAGCTTTCTTT. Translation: CASSGGGGIKNTEAFF.

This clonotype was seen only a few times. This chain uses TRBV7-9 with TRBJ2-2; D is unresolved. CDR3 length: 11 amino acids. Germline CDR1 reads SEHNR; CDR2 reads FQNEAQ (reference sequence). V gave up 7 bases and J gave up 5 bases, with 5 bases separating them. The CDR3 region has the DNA TGTGCCAGCACCTCTACCGGGGAGCTGTTTTTT. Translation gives CASTSTGELFF. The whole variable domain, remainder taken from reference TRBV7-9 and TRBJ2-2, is DTGVSQNPRHKITKRGQNVTFRCDPISEHNRLYWYRQTLGQGPEFLTYFQNEAQLEKSRLLSDRFSAERPKGSFSTLEIQRTEQGDSAMYLCASTSTGELFFGEGSRLTVL.

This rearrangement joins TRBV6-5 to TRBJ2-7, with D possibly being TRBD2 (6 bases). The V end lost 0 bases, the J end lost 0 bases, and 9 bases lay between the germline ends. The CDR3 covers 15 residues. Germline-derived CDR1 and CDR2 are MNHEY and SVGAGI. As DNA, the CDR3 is TGTGCCAGCAGTTACTCTACCGGGAGCTCCTACGAGCAGTACTTC. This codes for CASSYSTGSSYEQYF.

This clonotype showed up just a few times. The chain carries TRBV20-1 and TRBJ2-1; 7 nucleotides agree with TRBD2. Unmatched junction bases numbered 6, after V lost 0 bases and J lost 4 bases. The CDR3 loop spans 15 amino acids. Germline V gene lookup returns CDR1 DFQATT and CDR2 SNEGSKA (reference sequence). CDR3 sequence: CSAREKAGSYNEQFF. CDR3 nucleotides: TGCAGTGCTAGAGAGAAAGCGGGATCTTACAATGAGCAGTTCTTC.

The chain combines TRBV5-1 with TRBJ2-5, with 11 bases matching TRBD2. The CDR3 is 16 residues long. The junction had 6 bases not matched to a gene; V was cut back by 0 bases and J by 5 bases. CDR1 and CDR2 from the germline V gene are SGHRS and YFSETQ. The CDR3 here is CASSLATSGGTETQYF. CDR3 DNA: TGCGCCAGCAGCTTGGCAACTAGCGGGGGCACGGAGACCCAGTACTTC.

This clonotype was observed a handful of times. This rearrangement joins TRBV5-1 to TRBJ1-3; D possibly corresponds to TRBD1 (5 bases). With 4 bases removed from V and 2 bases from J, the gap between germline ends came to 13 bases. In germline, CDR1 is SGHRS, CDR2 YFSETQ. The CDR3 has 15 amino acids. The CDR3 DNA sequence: TGCGCCAGCAGCACGGGGACCGCGGCTGGAAACACCATATATTTT. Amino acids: CASSTGTAAGNTIYF.

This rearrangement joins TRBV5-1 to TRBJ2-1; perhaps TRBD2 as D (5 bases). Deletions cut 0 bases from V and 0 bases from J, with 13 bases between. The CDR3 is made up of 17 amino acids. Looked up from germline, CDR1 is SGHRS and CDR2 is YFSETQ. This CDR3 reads CASSLDLAQSSYNEQFF. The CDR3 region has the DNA TGCGCCAGCAGCTTGGATCTAGCTCAGAGCTCCTACAATGAGCAGTTCTTC. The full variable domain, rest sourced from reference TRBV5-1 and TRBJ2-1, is KAGVTQTPRYLIKTRGQQVTLSCSPISGHRSVSWYQQTPGQGLQFLFEYFSETQRNKGNFPGRFSGRQFSNSRSEMNVSTLELGDSALYLCASSLDLAQSSYNEQFFGPGTRLTVL.

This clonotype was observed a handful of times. In nucleotides, the CDR3 is TGTGCCAGCAGACCAACAGGGGTGGCTAATGAAAAACTGTTTTTT. Its translation is CASRPTGVANEKLFF. The J gene is TRBJ1-4, the V gene TRBV6-6; 7 bases agree with TRBD1. This CDR3 comprises 15 residues. CDR1 is MNHNY, CDR2 SVGAGI, per germline (reference sequence). J lost 3 bases, V lost 6 bases, and 7 bases had no gene match.

CDR3: CSASGVRSYNEQFF. The CDR3 DNA sequence: TGCAGTGCTAGCGGGGTGCGCTCCTACAATGAGCAGTTCTTC. The rearrangement uses TRBV20-1 and TRBJ2-1; D possibly corresponds to TRBD2 (5 bases). CDR1 and CDR2 (germline): DFQATT, SNEGSKA (reference sequence). The CDR3 consists of 14 residues. The V and J ends lost 3 bases and 0 bases respectively, with 9 bases between them.